The present entry profiles one TCR beta chain with its context. Its antigen is undetermined. This record belongs to a study of memory CD4+ T cells and cytomegalovirus serostatus. Study information: Healthy Belgian adult donors included roughly ten CMV-positive and some 24 CMV-negative people. Study-wide points: Of 150 to 200 reported CMV TCRbeta sequences, roughly 67 were found in memory CD4+ repertoires. The CMV-associated TCR signature appears largely within the CD4+ memory repertoire.

Method: immunoSEQ multiplex PCR; TCRdb's copy keeps in-frame clones and lacks some. The sample contains around 84,000 clones, 65% to 85% of which appear only once. The sort gate was single viable CD3+CD4+CD8-CD45RO+ cells for memory CD4+ T cells. Germline V gene lookup returns CDR1 SEHNR and CDR2 FQNEAQ (reference sequence). Trimming took 5 bases from V and 2 from J; bases not matched to a gene: 4. CDR3 length: 14 residues. This chain uses TRBV7-9 with TRBJ2-3; 7 bases match TRBD2. The sequenced material came from memory CD4+ T cells from blood. The clonotype originates from an adult in good health and CMV-seronegative. CDR3 loop: CASSPGGNTDTQYF. CDR3 bases: TGTGCCAGCAGCCCCGGGGGGAACACAGATACGCAGTATTTT.